The 4 T cell receptor beta chains presented below share a single source sample, sequenced in a study of CD8+ T cells in alopecia areata (dated by TCRdb to 2017 to 2018). Receptor amplification or capture employed the immunoSEQ multiplex PCR assay. RNA was extracted from all samples and reverse transcribed into cDNA, which served as template for TCR sequencing. This is the immuneACCESS table as TCRdb keeps it, with only in-frame sequences that have V and J called. A part of the clones is gone; compared with another copy, unresolved V genes explain less than half, and the rest is unexplained. Across this sample there are fewer than 250,000 clones, with 45% to 75% seen only once. The leading ten clones occupy approximately 0.7% of the sample. The sample's time point label, decoded: about 4 weeks on oral tofacitinib. The sample's treatment or condition label, in plain terms: oral pan-JAK inhibitor, 5-10 mg twice daily.

Sequenced here: CD4+ T cells sorted from blood, sampled at week 4, from a patient treated with tofacitinib. The receptors were sampled from a human donor with alopecia areata.

This rearrangement joins TRBV5-1 to TRBJ2-5; a possible D gene is TRBD2 (5 bases). From germline, CDR1 is SGHRS and CDR2 YFSETQ. The CDR3 runs 16 residues. V lost 0 bases, J lost 5 bases, and 17 bases lay in between. In nucleotides, the CDR3 is TGCGCCAGCAGCTTGGACTCTTGGAGTCCGGGGGAGACCCAGTACTTC. This translates into CASSLDSWSPGETQYF.

The chain couples TRBV18 to TRBJ2-7; 7 bases map to TRBD1. The CDR3 extends over 15 amino acids. CDR1 and CDR2 (germline): KGHSH, LQKENI. Trimming at V came to 8 bases and at J to 3 bases, leaving 13 bases not matched to a gene. CDR3 protein: CASQYNRDSSYEQYF. The CDR3 nucleotides are TGTGCCAGCCAATACAACCGGGACAGTAGCTACGAGCAGTACTTC. Full variable domain (remainder filled in from reference TRBV18 and TRBJ2-7): NAGVMQNPRHLVRRRGQEARLRCSPMKGHSHVYWYRQLPEEGLKFMVYLQKENIIDESGMPKERFSAEFPKEGPSILRIQQVVRGDSAAYFCASQYNRDSSYEQYFGPGTRLTVT.

The chain employs TRBV30 and TRBJ2-4; TRBD2 is a possible D gene (6 bases). The V end was cut by 0 bases, the J end by 0 bases, with 15 bases between. Germline lookup yields CDR1 GTSNPN and CDR2 SVGIG (reference sequence). This CDR3 contains 17 residues. Written as DNA, the CDR3 is TGTGCCTGGAGTGTAAGAGTCGGGGGAGTAGCCAAAAACATTCAGTACTTC. It specifies CAWSVRVGGVAKNIQYF.

This chain joins TRBV30 and TRBJ2-7; 12 bases line up with TRBD2. The CDR3 length is 16 residues. Per germline, CDR1 GTSNPN and CDR2 SVGIG (reference sequence). Germline trimming cut 0 bases from V and 8 bases from J; bases unmatched to any gene: 11. CDR3: CAWSVPSTSGSLKQYF. The CDR3 bases are TGTGCCTGGAGTGTCCCCTCGACTAGCGGGAGTTTAAAGCAGTACTTC.